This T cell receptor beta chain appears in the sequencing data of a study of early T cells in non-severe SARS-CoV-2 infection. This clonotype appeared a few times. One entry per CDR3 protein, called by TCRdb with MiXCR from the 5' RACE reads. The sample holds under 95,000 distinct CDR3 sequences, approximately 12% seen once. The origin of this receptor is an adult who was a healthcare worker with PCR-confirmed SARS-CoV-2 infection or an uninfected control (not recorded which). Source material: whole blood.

CDR3: CASSSYRTGGETQYF. The DNA of the CDR3 is TGTGCCAGCAGCTCTTATAGGACAGGGGGTGAGACCCAGTACTTC. The chain combines TRBV7-3 with TRBJ2-5; 10 bases match TRBD1. Trimming cost V 4 bases and J 5 bases; bases outside gene matches: 7. The CDR3 loop spans 15 amino acids. From germline, CDR1 is SGHTA and CDR2 FQGTGA.